At least ten counts were recorded for the clone carrying this T cell receptor (beta chain). Its antigen is currently unknown. The sample comes from a study of OX40 agonist ivuxolimab in advanced cancers. The repertoire was sequenced with immunoSEQ multiplex PCR; TCRdb's copy has only in-frame clones and lacks some. In the table there are under 80,000 clones, about 85% of which are singletons. Study results and limitations: There was clonal expansion of CD4+ and CD8+ blood T cells by week 6 at 0.1 to 3.0 mg/kg. Nonresponders, in some cases, also had low normalized T-cell clonal expansion.

This material consisted of CD4+ or CD8+ T cells sorted from blood, taken in a trial of the OX40 agonist ivuxolimab. The TCR originated in an adult with an advanced solid tumor such as melanoma, head and neck, liver or kidney cancer.

The CDR3 protein is CASSLGPDRVITDTQYF. The CDR3 DNA reads as TGTGCCAGCAGCTTGGGCCCTGACAGGGTGATCACAGATACGCAGTATTTT. This sequence joins TRBV5-5 and TRBJ2-3; 7 nucleotides line up with TRBD1. The CDR3 loop spans 17 amino acids. From germline, CDR1 is SGHKS and CDR2 YYEKEE (reference sequence). V trimming: 0 bases; J trimming: 2 bases; junction bases outside the gene matches: 9.